This T cell receptor (beta chain) is drawn from a study of cytotoxic CD8 clonotypes in ibrutinib-treated CLL. Study-wide context: Response samples followed a median roughly 13 months of treatment, range 6 to 36. Whole-study results and caveats: For progressing versus sustained-remission patients, sampling times were not the same. Public clonotypes showed up rarely, and on treatment they shrank or held steady.

With regard to this clone: The target antigen is unknown.

This table comes from immunoSEQ multiplex PCR, and its TCRdb copy is limited to in-frame clones, with some not included. Of about 22,000 clones listed, about four fifths are singletons. Looked up from germline, CDR1 is SGHNT and CDR2 is YENEEA. Trimming removed 1 base at V and 7 bases at J, with 14 bases between. The length of the CDR3 is 15 residues. The clonotype was recovered from a human donor with chronic lymphocytic leukemia. Sequencing used PBMCs, obtained before ibrutinib treatment. V and J are TRBV11-3 and TRBJ2-1; D may match TRBD1 or TRBD2 (6 bases each). This CDR3 reads CASSLVGGIRNEQFF. As DNA, the CDR3 is TGTGCCAGCAGCTTAGTCGGGGGCATTAGGAATGAGCAGTTCTTC.